Below are 8 T cell receptor beta chains sequenced from a single sample in a study of blood T cell repertoires in COVID-19. Only in-frame clones appear in the TCRdb table, and some are missing; sequencing was by immunoSEQ multiplex PCR. Here the sample spans about 60,000 clones, about nine tenths being singletons. Sequenced input: peripheral blood. Receptor source: a human donor with acute or convalescent COVID-19. The donor label of this sample is uncertain.

The gene calls are TRBV5-4 and TRBJ1-3; D call uncertain. The V end was cut by 0 bases, the J end by 0 bases, with 7 bases between. The CDR3 runs 15 residues. Germline CDR1 and CDR2: SGHNT and YYREEE (reference sequence). The CDR3: CASSLAPVSGNTIYF. The CDR3, as DNA: TGTGCCAGCAGCTTGGCCCCCGTCTCTGGAAACACCATATATTTT.

The chain carries TRBV5-6 and TRBJ2-7, with D possibly matching TRBD2 (6 bases). With 6 bases removed from V and 4 bases from J, the gap between germline ends came to 20 bases. CDR1 SGHDT and CDR2 YYEEEE come from the germline V gene. CDR3 size: 15 residues. CDR3: CASTTGPGSRYEQYF. The DNA for the CDR3 is TGTGCCAGCACCACCGGCCCCGGGAGCAGGTACGAGCAGTACTTC.

The chain uses TRBV29-1 and TRBJ2-1, with D possibly being TRBD2 (6 bases). The CDR3 spans 13 residues. The V end lost 2 bases, the J end lost 13 bases, and 18 bases lay between the germline ends. Germline lookup yields CDR1 SQVTM and CDR2 ANQGSEA. The CDR3 DNA reads TGCAGCGTTGAACGGGACTCACGGCGGCATCAGTTCTTC. Protein product: CSVERDSRRHQFF.

This clone was counted once. This chain links TRBV5-1 with TRBJ1-6; D perhaps matches TRBD1 (5 bases). Trimming shortened V by 1 base and J by 5 bases, and 16 bases separated the two germline ends. This CDR3 has 17 amino acids. CDR1 is SGHRS and CDR2 is YFSETQ in the germline V gene. The chain's CDR3 is CASSLRPLAGNNSPLHF. DNA for the CDR3: TGCGCCAGCAGCTTGCGTCCCCTGGCAGGGAATAATTCACCCCTCCACTTT.

The chain combines TRBV12-3 or TRBV12-4 with TRBJ1-6; 8 bases align to TRBD1. This CDR3 spans 13 amino acids. After removal of 9 bases from V and 10 bases from J, the junction contained 8 bases not matched to a gene. Here the CDR3 reads CASRQGINSPLHF. The CDR3 DNA is TGTGCCAGTAGACAGGGGATAAACTCACCCCTCCACTTT.

The chain carries TRBV19 and TRBJ2-3; 9 bases are shared with TRBD2. Germline CDR1 and CDR2: LNHDA and SQIVND (reference sequence). J was trimmed by 1 base and V by 7 bases; bases with no gene match: 12. The CDR3 extends over 17 amino acids. CDR3: CASNFRREGRGTDTQYF. Here the CDR3 DNA reads TGTGCCAGTAACTTCCGGCGGGAGGGCCGGGGCACAGATACGCAGTATTTT.

The chain links TRBV7-2 to TRBJ1-3, with D unclear. The CDR3 sequence is 17 residues long. The ends were cut back, 1 base at V and 0 bases at J, with 13 bases in the middle. Germline V gives CDR1 SGHTA, CDR2 FQGNSA. CDR3 sequence (DNA): TGTGCCAGCAGCTTAGAAATTTACGGGGACTCTGGAAACACCATATATTTT. Protein product: CASSLEIYGDSGNTIYF.

The gene calls are TRBV3-1 (or the pseudogene TRBV3-2) and TRBJ2-1, with D tentatively TRBD1 (6 bases). CDR3 length equals 14 residues. Germline V gene data show CDR1 as LGHDT and CDR2 as YNNKEL (reference sequence). Trimming took off 2 bases at V and 1 base at J, with 6 bases between the two ends. The CDR3 protein is CASSQQGSYNEQFF. The CDR3 region has the DNA TGTGCCAGCAGCCAACAGGGGTCCTACAATGAGCAGTTCTTC.